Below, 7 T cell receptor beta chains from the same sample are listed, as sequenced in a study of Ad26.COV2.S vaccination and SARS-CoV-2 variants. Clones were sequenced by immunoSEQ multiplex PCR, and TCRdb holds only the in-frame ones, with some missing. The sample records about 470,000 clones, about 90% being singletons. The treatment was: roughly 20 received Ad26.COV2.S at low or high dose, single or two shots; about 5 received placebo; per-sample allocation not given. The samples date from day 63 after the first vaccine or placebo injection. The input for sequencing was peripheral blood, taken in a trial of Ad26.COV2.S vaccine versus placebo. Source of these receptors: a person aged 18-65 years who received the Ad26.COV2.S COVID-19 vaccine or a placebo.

The CDR3 loop reads CASSQRRGGQSPYEQYF. Written as DNA, the CDR3 is TGTGCCAGCAGCCAAAGGAGAGGTGGACAAAGCCCTTACGAGCAGTACTTC. This sequence joins TRBV11-2 and TRBJ2-7, with a tentative D call TRBD1 (5 bases). Trimming took off 5 bases at V and 4 bases at J, with 24 bases between the two ends. The CDR3 covers 17 residues. The V gene's germline CDR1 is SGHAT and CDR2 FQNNGV.

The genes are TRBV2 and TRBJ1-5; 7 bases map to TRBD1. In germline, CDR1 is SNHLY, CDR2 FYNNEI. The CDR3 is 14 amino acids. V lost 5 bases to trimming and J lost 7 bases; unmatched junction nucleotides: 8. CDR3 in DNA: TGTGCCAGCAGTTCTGACAGGGTAAAACAGCCCCAGCATTTT. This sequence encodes CASSSDRVKQPQHF.

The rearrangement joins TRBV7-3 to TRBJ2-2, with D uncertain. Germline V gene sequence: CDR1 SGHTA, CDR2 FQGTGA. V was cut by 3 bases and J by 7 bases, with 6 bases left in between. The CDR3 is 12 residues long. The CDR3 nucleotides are TGTGCCAGCAGCTTGGATAGCGGGGAGCTGTTTTTT. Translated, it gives CASSLDSGELFF.

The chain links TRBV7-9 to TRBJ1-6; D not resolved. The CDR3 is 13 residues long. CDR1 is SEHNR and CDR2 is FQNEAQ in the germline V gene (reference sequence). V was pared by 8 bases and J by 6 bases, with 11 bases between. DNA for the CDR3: TGTGCCAGCGCGTACATCCCTAATTCACCCCTCCACTTT. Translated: CASAYIPNSPLHF. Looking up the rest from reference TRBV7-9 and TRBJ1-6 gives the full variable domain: DTGVSQNPRHKITKRGQNVTFRCDPISEHNRLYWYRQTLGQGPEFLTYFQNEAQLEKSRLLSDRFSAERPKGSFSTLEIQRTEQGDSAMYLCASAYIPNSPLHFGNGTRLTVT.

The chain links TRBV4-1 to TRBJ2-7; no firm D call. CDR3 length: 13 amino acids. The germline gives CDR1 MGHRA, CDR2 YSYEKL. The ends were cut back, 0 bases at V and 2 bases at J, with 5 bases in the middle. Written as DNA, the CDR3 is TGCGCCAGCAGCCAAGATCTCCCCTACGAGCAGTACTTC. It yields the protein CASSQDLPYEQYF.

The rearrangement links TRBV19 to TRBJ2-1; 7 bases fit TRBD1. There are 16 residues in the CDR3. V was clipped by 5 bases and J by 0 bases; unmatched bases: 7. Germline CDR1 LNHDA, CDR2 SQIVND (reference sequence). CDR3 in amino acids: CASSPPGQSSYNEQFF. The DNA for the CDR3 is TGTGCCAGTAGTCCACCGGGACAGAGCTCCTACAATGAGCAGTTCTTC.

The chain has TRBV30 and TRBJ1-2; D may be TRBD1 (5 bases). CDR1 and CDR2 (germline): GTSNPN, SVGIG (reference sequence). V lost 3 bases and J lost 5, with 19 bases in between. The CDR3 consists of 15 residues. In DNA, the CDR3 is TGTGCCTGGAGCGGTCCAGGGTCTCTAGAGTATGGCTACACCTTC. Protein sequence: CAWSGPGSLEYGYTF.